Below are 20 T cell receptor beta chains sequenced from a single sample in a study of human T cells and chemical hapten exposure. Regarding time point: patch test 2, 6 weeks after DPC sensitization. Treatment noted: therapeutic diphenylcyclopropenone sensitization with weekly scalp DPC. TCRdb recomputed calls from the RACE reads with MiXCR, one row per CDR3 protein. This table has approximately 91,000 distinct CDR3 sequences, roughly 11% appearing once. Sequences were derived from whole blood, sampled in connection with sensitization to the hapten diphenylcyclopropenone (DPC). These receptors all come from a man between 18 and 29 years old with alopecia areata. Some clones in this sample may be carry-over from other donors' samples.

This clonotype showed up many times. The rearrangement links TRBV20-1 to TRBJ2-5, with 12 bases lining up with TRBD2. The CDR3 has 16 amino acids. Germline V gene sequence: CDR1 DFQATT, CDR2 SNEGSKA (reference sequence). The ends lost 4 bases at V and 5 bases at J; junction bases unmatched: 11. The CDR3 protein is CSAKEPSGGVGETQYF. In nucleotides, the CDR3 is TGCAGTGCTAAAGAGCCTAGCGGGGGGGTCGGCGAGACCCAGTACTTC.

The V call is TRBV2, the J call TRBJ2-7; D not certain. The germline V and J ends were trimmed by 2 bases and 4 bases, with 12 bases remaining between them. CDR1 and CDR2 from the germline V gene are SNHLY and FYNNEI. This CDR3 contains 14 residues. This CDR3 reads CASSERIREYEQYV. Written as DNA, the CDR3 is TGTGCCAGCAGTGAACGTATCAGAGAGTACGAGCAGTACGTC.

There are many counts of this clonotype. The genes are TRBV4-1 and TRBJ1-5, with no clear D. The length of the CDR3 is 15 residues. V was cut by 0 bases and J by 7 bases, with 13 bases left in between. Per the germline V gene, CDR1 is MGHRA and CDR2 is YSYEKL. CDR3 loop: CASSQDPTGRQPQHF. CDR3 in DNA: TGCGCCAGCAGCCAAGATCCCACCGGGAGACAGCCCCAGCATTTT.

This clonotype was recorded many times. The chain uses TRBV29-1 and TRBJ1-1, with D tentatively TRBD1 (6 bases). Germline CDR1 SQVTM, CDR2 ANQGSEA. Trimming removed 4 bases at V and 1 base at J, with 7 bases between. The CDR3 is 12 residues long. Written as DNA, the CDR3 is TGCAGCGTTGCGACAGGGAACACTGAAGCTTTCTTT. Translation gives CSVATGNTEAFF.

This clonotype was recorded many times. The genes are TRBV6-6 and TRBJ2-5; D is possibly TRBD2 (5 bases). There are 15 residues in the CDR3. Germline V CDR1 and CDR2: MNHNY, SVGAGI (reference sequence). V was cut by 2 bases and J by 5 bases, with 15 bases left in between. CDR3 in amino acids: CASSYQAPSRETQYF. The CDR3 DNA sequence: TGTGCCAGCAGTTACCAGGCGCCTAGCAGGGAGACCCAGTACTTC.

This clonotype was observed a handful of times. The chain has TRBV28 and TRBJ1-1; weak D call: TRBD1 (6 bases). V was shortened by 7 bases and J by 6 bases, with 18 bases between the two germline ends. Germline V CDR1 and CDR2: MDHEN, SYDVKM. This CDR3 is built from 14 residues. The CDR3 coding sequence is TGTGCCAGCAACGCCCCCCAGGGGACGGCTGAAGCTTTCTTT. Protein: CASNAPQGTAEAFF.

This clonotype was seen repeatedly, ten times or more. V and J are TRBV27 and TRBJ2-3; D may match TRBD1 or TRBD2 (6 bases each). The V gene lost 1 base and the J gene lost 3 bases, with 8 bases spanning the gap. Germline V lookup: CDR1 MNHEY, CDR2 SMNVEV (reference sequence). The CDR3 totals 14 residues. The CDR3 region has the DNA TGTGCCAGCAGTTTATGGGGGGCTACAGATACGCAGTATTTT. It translates to CASSLWGATDTQYF.

This clonotype was detected a few times. This chain connects TRBV11-3 to TRBJ1-2; 10 bases are shared with TRBD1. The CDR3 consists of 15 residues. Germline V gives CDR1 SGHNT, CDR2 YENEEA. J gave up 6 bases and V 3 bases, and 7 bases lay outside the gene matches. The CDR3 region is CASSFGQGEEDGYTF. The CDR3 DNA reads TGTGCCAGCAGCTTTGGACAGGGGGAAGAGGATGGCTACACCTTC.

This clonotype was seen many times. V is TRBV11-2 and J is TRBJ1-5; TRBD1 is a possible D gene (5 bases). The CDR3 consists of 15 residues. V shed 0 bases and J shed 4 bases, with 10 bases lying between them. Germline-derived CDR1 and CDR2 are SGHAT and FQNNGV. In DNA form, the CDR3 reads TGTGCCAGCAGCTTAGACGGGCAGGGAAATCAGCCCCAGCATTTT. Translating gives CASSLDGQGNQPQHF.

The J gene is TRBJ2-7, the V gene TRBV28; 9 nucleotides match TRBD1. Trimming removed 8 bases from V and 3 bases from J; junction bases left unmatched: 14. The germline CDR1 and CDR2 sequences are MDHEN and SYDVKM. The CDR3 length is 16 residues. The CDR3 here is CASRMIQPGQGYEQYF. CDR3 sequence (DNA): TGTGCCAGCCGTATGATCCAACCGGGACAGGGCTACGAGCAGTACTTC.

This clonotype was found many times. This chain joins TRBV12-3 or TRBV12-4 and TRBJ1-5; D remains ambiguous. There are 9 residues in the CDR3. Trimming removed 1 base at V and 16 bases at J, with 5 bases between. The CDR3 reads CASSLGGHF. The DNA of the CDR3 is TGTGCCAGCAGTTTAGGAGGACATTTT.

This clonotype has ten or more counts. This chain links TRBV7-9 with TRBJ1-2; 8 bases are a match to TRBD1. V dropped 5 bases and J dropped 7; count of bases not matched to a gene: 9. Germline-derived CDR1 and CDR2 are SEHNR and FQNEAQ (reference sequence). The CDR3 extends over 14 amino acids. In nucleotides, the CDR3 is TGTGCCAGCAGCCCTCGGCAGGGGGCGCCTGGCTACACCTTC. Translation: CASSPRQGAPGYTF.

This clonotype was recorded at least ten times. V usage is TRBV27 and J usage is TRBJ2-2; D gene unclear. The V end was cut by 5 bases, the J end by 6 bases, with 10 bases between. Looked up from germline, CDR1 is MNHEY and CDR2 is SMNVEV (reference sequence). There are 13 residues in the CDR3. The CDR3 nucleotides are TGTGCCAGCAGTGCCCGCCCGGCCGGGGAGCTGTTTTTT. Its translation is CASSARPAGELFF.

This clonotype came up a few times. The V gene is TRBV29-1, the J gene TRBJ2-1; no firm D call. CDR3 length: 12 amino acids. Germline CDR1 reads SQVTM; CDR2 reads ANQGSEA. Trimming shortened V by 3 bases and J by 6 bases, and 9 bases separated the two germline ends. CDR3 DNA sequence: TGCAGCGTTGATTTAGTTGGCAATGAGCAGTTCTTC. Translated, it gives CSVDLVGNEQFF.

J is TRBJ2-7 and V is TRBV18; 7 bases match TRBD1. The germline V gene has CDR1 KGHSH and CDR2 LQKENI. The CDR3 runs 14 residues. J was trimmed by 7 bases and V by 0 bases; bases with no gene match: 6. Here the CDR3 reads CASSPPEGAREQYF. As DNA, the CDR3 is TGTGCCAGCTCACCACCCGAGGGGGCGAGGGAGCAGTACTTC.

This clonotype has more than one count but fewer than ten. V gene TRBV10-3 combines with J gene TRBJ2-7, with 9 bases fitting TRBD1. V dropped 8 bases and J dropped 7; count of bases not matched to a gene: 15. Germline values: CDR1 ENHRY, CDR2 SYGVKD. There are 15 residues in the CDR3. The CDR3 sequence: CAIGVGTGKTLEQYV. The CDR3 bases are TGTGCCATCGGGGTGGGGACAGGGAAAACTCTGGAGCAGTACGTC.

V gene TRBV20-1 combines with J gene TRBJ1-4; D possibly corresponds to TRBD1 (6 bases). The ends were cut back, 4 bases at V and 7 bases at J, with 16 bases in the middle. The germline V gene encodes CDR1 DFQATT and CDR2 SNEGSKA (reference sequence). The CDR3 totals 14 residues. The CDR3 sequence: CSAISGGGGEKLFF. The CDR3 DNA is TGCAGTGCTATATCGGGGGGCGGTGGTGAAAAACTGTTTTTT.

The sample holds many counts of this clonotype. This sequence joins TRBV28 and TRBJ2-5, with a tentative D call TRBD2 (6 bases). With 2 bases removed from V and 7 bases from J, the gap between germline ends came to 14 bases. Germline V gene lookup returns CDR1 MDHEN and CDR2 SYDVKM. CDR3 size: 14 residues. The CDR3 DNA follows: TGTGCCAGCAGTTTAGCGGGGCCGATGGGGACCCAGTACTTC. It specifies CASSLAGPMGTQYF.

The chain links TRBV6-6 to TRBJ1-5, with 10 positions matching TRBD1. The CDR3 runs to 22 residues. Germline assignment: CDR1 MNHNY and CDR2 SVGAGI (reference sequence). The junction had 18 bases not matched to a gene; V was cut back by 0 bases and J by 1 base. The CDR3 DNA is TGTGCCAGCAGTTACTCGGGGACAGGGGCTTCCGTCTTTCTTGAGAGCAATCAGCCCCAGCATTTT. It codes for CASSYSGTGASVFLESNQPQHF.

This clonotype has more than one count but fewer than ten. The chain is built from TRBV7-2 and TRBJ2-5; D gene uncertain. The germline CDR1 and CDR2 sequences are SGHTA and FQGNSA. With 2 bases removed from V and 5 bases from J, the gap between germline ends came to 3 bases. This CDR3 region has 11 residues. CDR3 protein: CASSLFETQYF. DNA for the CDR3: TGTGCCAGCAGCTTATTTGAGACCCAGTACTTC.